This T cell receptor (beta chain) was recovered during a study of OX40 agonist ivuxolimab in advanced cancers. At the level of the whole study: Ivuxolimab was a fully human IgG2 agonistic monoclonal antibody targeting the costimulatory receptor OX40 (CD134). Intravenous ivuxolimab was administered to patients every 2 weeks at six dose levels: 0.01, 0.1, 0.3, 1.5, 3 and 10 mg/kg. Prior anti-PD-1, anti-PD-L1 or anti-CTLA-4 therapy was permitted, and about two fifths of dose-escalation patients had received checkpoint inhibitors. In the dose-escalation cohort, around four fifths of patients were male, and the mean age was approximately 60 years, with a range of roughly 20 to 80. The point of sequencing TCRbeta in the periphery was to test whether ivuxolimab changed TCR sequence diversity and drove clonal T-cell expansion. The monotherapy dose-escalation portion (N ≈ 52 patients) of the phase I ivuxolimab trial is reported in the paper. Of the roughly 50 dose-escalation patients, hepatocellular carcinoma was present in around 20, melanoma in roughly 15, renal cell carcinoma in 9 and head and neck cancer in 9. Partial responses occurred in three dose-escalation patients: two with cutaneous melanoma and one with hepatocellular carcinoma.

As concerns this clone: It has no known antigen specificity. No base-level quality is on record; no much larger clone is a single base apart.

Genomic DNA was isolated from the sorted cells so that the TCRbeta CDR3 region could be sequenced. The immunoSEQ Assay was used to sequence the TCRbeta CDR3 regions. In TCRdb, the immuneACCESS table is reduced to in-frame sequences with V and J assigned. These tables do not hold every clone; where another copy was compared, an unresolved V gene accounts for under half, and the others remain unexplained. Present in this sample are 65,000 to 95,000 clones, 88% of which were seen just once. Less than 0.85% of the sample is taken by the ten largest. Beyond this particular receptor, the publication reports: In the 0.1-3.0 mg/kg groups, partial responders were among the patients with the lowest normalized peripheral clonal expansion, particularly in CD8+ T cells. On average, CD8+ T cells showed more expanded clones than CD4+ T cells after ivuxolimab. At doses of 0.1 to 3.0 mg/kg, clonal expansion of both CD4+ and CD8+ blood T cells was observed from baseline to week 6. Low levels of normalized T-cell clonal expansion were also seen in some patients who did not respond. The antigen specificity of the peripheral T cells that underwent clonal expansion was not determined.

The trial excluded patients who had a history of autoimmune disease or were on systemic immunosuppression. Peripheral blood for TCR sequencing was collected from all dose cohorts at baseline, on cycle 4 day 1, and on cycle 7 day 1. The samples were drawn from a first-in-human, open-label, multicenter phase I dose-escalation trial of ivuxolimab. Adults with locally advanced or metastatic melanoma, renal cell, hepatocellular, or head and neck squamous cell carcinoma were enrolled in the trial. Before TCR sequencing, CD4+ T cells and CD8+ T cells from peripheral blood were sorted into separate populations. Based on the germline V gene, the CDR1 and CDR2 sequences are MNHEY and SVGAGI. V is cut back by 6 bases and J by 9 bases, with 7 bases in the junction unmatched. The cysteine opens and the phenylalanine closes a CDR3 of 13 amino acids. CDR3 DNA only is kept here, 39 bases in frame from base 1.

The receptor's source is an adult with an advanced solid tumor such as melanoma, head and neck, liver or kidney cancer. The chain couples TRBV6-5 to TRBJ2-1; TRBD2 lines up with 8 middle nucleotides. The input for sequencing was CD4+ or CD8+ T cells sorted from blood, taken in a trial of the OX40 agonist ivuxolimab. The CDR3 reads CASRPRGGFEQFF. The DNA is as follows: TGTGCCAGCAGACCCCGGGGGGGTTTTGAGCAGTTCTTC.